This TCR beta chain was found in a study of cytotoxic CD8 clonotypes in ibrutinib-treated CLL. About the study: Across the patients, 10 to 11 were relapsed/refractory, about 15 treatment-naive and 17 to 18 IGHV unmutated.

The CDR3 has 16 residues. Looked up from germline, CDR1 is SGHVS and CDR2 is FNYEAQ. V was pared by 5 bases and J by 4 bases, with 9 bases of the junction left unmatched. A note on this clone: What it binds is not known.

General study findings and limits: Once treatment began, public clonotypes, which were uncommon, contracted or stayed stable. Clonality measured at baseline exceeded age-matched healthy donors, tracking circulating CD8+ T-cell counts. Upon ibrutinib response clonality rose, and upon progression it fell back toward baseline.

The method was immunoSEQ multiplex PCR; TCRdb's version includes in-frame clones alone and lacks a portion of them. The table has about 70,000 clones, 90% seen once. The chain employs TRBV7-6 and TRBJ2-1; 9 bases agree with TRBD2. The TCR was taken from a human donor with chronic lymphocytic leukemia. The input for sequencing was PBMCs, taken after 12 months of ibrutinib treatment. As DNA, the CDR3 is TGTGCCAGCAGCCCTAGGGCTAGCGGGACATACAATGAGCAGTTCTTC. Residues: CASSPRASGTYNEQFF.